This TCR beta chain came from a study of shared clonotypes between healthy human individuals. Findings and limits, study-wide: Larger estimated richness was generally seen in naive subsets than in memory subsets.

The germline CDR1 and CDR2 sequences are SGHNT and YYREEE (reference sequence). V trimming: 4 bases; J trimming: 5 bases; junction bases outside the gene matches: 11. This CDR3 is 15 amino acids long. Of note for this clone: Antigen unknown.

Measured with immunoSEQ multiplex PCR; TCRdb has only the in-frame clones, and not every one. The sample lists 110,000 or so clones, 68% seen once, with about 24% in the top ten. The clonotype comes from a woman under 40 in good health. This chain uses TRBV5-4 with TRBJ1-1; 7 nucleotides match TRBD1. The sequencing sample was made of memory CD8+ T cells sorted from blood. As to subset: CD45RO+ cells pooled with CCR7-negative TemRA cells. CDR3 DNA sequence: TGTGCCAGCAGCGGGGGGACAGCGGCGGGAACTGAAGCTTTCTTT. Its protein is CASSGGTAAGTEAFF.